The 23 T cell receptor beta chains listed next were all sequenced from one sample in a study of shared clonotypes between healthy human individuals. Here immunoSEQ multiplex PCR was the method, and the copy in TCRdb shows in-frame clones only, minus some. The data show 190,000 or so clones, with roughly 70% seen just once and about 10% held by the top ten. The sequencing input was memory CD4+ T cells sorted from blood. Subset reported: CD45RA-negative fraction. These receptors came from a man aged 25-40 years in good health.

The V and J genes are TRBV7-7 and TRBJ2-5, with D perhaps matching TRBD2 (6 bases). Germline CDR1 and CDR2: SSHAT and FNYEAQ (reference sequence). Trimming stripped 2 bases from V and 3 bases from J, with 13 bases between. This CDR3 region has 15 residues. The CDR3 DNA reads TGTGCCAGCAGCTTACTAGCGTCACATGAAGAGACCCAGTACTTC. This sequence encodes CASSLLASHEETQYF.

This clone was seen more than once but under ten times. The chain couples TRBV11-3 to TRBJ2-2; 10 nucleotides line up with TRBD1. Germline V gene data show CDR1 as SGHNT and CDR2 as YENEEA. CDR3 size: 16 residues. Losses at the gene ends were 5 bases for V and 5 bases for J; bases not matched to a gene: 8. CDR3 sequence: CASSPGGTGDTGELFF. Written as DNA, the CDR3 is TGTGCCAGCAGCCCAGGTGGGACAGGGGATACCGGGGAGCTGTTTTTT.

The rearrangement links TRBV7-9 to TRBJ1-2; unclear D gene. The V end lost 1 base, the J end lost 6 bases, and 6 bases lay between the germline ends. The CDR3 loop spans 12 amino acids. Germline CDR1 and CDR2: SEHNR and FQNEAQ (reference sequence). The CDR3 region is CASSLENHGYTF. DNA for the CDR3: TGTGCCAGCAGCTTAGAGAACCATGGCTACACCTTC. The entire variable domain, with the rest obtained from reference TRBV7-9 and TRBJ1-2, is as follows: DTGVSQNPRHKITKRGQNVTFRCDPISEHNRLYWYRQTLGQGPEFLTYFQNEAQLEKSRLLSDRFSAERPKGSFSTLEIQRTEQGDSAMYLCASSLENHGYTFGSGTRLTVV.

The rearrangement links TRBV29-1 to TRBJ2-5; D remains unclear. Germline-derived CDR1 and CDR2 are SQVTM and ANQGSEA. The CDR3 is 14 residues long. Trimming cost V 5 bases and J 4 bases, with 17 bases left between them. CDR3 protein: CSVRRALLRETQYF. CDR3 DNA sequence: TGCAGCGTTAGAAGAGCGTTGCTTCGAGAGACCCAGTACTTC.

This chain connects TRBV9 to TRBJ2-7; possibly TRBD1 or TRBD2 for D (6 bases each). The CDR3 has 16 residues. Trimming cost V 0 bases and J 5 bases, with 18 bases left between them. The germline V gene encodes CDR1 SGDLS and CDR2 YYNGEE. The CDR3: CASSVGGRQGPNEQYF. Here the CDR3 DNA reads TGTGCCAGCAGCGTAGGAGGGAGGCAGGGGCCTAACGAGCAGTACTTC.

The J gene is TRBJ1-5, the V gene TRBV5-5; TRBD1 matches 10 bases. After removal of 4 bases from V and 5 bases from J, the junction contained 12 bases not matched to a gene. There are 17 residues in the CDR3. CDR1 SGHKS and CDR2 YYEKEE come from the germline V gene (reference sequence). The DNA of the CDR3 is TGTGCCAGCAGCCGGCTAATTTCCGGGACAGGGGATCAGCCCCAGCATTTT. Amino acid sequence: CASSRLISGTGDQPQHF.

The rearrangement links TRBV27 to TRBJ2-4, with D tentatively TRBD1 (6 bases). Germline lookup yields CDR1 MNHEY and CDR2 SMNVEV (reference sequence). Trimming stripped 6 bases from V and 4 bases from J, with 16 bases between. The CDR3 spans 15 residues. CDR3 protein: CASSSTGIRKNIQYF. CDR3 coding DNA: TGTGCCAGCAGCTCAACAGGGATTCGAAAAAACATTCAGTACTTC.

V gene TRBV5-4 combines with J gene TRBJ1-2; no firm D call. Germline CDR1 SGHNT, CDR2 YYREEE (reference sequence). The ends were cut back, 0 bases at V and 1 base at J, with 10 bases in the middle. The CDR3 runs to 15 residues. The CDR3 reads CASSLGLGFNYGYTF. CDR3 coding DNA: TGTGCCAGCAGCTTGGGATTGGGCTTTAACTATGGCTACACCTTC.

The CDR3 region is CASSSSGGAIYEQYF. The DNA of the CDR3 is TGCGCCAGCAGCTCCTCAGGGGGCGCGATCTACGAGCAGTACTTC. This chain links TRBV5-1 with TRBJ2-7; TRBD1 matches 8 bases. After removal of 3 bases from V and 3 bases from J, the junction contained 8 bases not matched to a gene. The CDR3 has 15 amino acids. CDR1 and CDR2 from the germline V gene are SGHRS and YFSETQ.

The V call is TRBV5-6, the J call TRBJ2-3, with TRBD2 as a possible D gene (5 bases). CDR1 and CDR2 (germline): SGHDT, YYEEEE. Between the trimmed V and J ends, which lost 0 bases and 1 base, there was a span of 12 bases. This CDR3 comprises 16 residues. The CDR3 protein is CASSLVSGSGTDTQYF. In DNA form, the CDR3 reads TGTGCCAGCAGCTTGGTTTCGGGGTCCGGCACAGATACGCAGTATTTT.

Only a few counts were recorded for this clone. This CDR3 reads CASSLDGSGDTQYF. CDR3 nucleotides: TGCGCCAGCAGCTTGGACGGGAGCGGCGATACGCAGTATTTT. The chain couples TRBV5-1 to TRBJ2-3; TRBD2 is a possible D gene (6 bases). CDR1 and CDR2 from the germline V gene are SGHRS and YFSETQ. The CDR3 runs to 14 residues. Trimming removed 0 bases at V and 6 bases at J, with 11 bases between.

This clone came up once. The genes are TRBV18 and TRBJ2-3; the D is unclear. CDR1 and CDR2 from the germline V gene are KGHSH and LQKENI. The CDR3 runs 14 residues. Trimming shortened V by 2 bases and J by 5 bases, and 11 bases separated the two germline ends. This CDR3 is CASSPRAIGDTQYF. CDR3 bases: TGTGCCAGCTCACCAAGGGCAATAGGAGATACGCAGTATTTT.

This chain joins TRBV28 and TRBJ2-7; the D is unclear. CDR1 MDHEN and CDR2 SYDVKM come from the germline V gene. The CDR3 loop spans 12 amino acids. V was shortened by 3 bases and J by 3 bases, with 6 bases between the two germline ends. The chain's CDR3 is CASSLDLYEQYF. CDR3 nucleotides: TGTGCCAGCAGTTTGGACCTCTACGAGCAGTACTTC.

CDR3 coding DNA: TGTGCCAGCTCACCACGTCTTCTAGCGGGAGGAACTGGCACCGGGGAGCTGTTTTTT. Residues: CASSPRLLAGGTGTGELFF. The rearrangement joins TRBV18 to TRBJ2-2; 11 bases are a match to TRBD2. CDR1 KGHSH and CDR2 LQKENI come from the germline V gene. This CDR3 contains 19 residues. J was trimmed by 4 bases and V by 1 base; bases with no gene match: 11.

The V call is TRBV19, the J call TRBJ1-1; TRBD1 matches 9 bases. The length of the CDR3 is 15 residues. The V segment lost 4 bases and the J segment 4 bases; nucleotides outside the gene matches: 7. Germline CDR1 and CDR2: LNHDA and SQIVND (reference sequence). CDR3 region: CASSNRDRVGTEAFF. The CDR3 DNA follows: TGTGCCAGTAGTAACCGGGACAGGGTGGGCACTGAAGCTTTCTTT.

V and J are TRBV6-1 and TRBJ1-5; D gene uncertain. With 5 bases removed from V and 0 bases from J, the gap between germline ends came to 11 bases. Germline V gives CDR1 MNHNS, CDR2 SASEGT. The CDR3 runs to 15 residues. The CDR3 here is CASSRDPISNQPQHF. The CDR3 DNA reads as TGTGCCAGCAGTAGAGATCCGATTAGCAATCAGCCCCAGCATTTT.

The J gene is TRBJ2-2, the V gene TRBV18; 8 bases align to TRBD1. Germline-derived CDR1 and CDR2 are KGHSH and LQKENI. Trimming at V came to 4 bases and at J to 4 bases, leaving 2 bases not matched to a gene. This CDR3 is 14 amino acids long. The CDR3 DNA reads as TGTGCCAGCTCACGCGGACAGGGCACCGGGGAGCTGTTTTTT. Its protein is CASSRGQGTGELFF. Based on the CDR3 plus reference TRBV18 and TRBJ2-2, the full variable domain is NAGVMQNPRHLVRRRGQEARLRCSPMKGHSHVYWYRQLPEEGLKFMVYLQKENIIDESGMPKERFSAEFPKEGPSILRIQQVVRGDSAAYFCASSRGQGTGELFFGEGSRLTVL.

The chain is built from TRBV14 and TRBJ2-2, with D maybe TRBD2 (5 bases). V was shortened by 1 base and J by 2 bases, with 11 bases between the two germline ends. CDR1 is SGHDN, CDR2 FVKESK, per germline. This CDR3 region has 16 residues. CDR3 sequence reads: CASSQGGGPNTGELFF. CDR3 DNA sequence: TGTGCCAGCAGCCAAGGCGGCGGGCCCAACACCGGGGAGCTGTTTTTT.

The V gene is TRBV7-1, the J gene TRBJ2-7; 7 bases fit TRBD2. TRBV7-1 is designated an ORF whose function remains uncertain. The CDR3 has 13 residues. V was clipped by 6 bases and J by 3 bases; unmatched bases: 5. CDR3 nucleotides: TGTGCCAGCAGTCCCCTAGCGGTCTACGAGCAGTACTTC. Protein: CASSPLAVYEQYF.

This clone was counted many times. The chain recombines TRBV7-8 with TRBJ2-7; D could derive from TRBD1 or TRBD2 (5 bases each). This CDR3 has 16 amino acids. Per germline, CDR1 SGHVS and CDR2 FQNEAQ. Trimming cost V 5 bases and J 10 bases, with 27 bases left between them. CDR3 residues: CASSLIRGSGPQAQYF. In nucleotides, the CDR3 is TGTGCCAGCAGCCTTATACGCGGGTCGGGGCCCCAAGCCCAGTACTTC.

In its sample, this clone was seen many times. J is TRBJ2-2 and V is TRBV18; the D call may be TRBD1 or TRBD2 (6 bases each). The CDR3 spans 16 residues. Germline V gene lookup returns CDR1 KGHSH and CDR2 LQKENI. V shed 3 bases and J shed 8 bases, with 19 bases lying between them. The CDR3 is CASSPVGFGGSGELFF. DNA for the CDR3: TGTGCCAGCTCACCGGTCGGATTCGGGGGCTCTGGGGAGCTGTTTTTT.

CDR3 sequence: CASRLAGISYNEQFF. CDR3 sequence (DNA): TGTGCCAGCCGCTTAGCGGGAATATCCTACAATGAGCAGTTCTTC. V and J are TRBV27 and TRBJ2-1; 8 nucleotides agree with TRBD2. Trimming removed 8 bases from V and 1 base from J; junction bases left unmatched: 7. Per the germline V gene, CDR1 is MNHEY and CDR2 is SMNVEV (reference sequence). The length of the CDR3 is 15 residues.

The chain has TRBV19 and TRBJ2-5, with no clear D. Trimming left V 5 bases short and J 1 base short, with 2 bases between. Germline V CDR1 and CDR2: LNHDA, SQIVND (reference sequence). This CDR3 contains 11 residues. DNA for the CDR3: TGTGCCAGTAGTCGCCAAGAGACCCAGTACTTC. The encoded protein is CASSRQETQYF.